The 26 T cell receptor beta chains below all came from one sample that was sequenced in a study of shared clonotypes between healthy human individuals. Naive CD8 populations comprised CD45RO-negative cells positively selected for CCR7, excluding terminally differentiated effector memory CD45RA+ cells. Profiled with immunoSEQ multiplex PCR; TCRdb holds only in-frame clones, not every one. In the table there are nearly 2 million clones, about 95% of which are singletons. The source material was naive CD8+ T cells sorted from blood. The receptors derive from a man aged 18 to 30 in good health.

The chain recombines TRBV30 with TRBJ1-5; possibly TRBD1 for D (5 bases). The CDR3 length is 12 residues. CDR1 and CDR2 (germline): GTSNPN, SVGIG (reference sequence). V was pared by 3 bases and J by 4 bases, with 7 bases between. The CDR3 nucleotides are TGTGCCTGGAGATGGGGGAATCAGCCCCAGCATTTT. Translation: CAWRWGNQPQHF.

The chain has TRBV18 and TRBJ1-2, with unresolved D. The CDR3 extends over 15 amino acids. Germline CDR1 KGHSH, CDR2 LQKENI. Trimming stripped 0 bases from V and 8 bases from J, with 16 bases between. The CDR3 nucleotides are TGTGCCAGCTCACCACCTTGGTTCGGGAACATCGGCTACACCTTC. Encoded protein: CASSPPWFGNIGYTF.

CDR3 region: CASSANEGYTEAFF. CDR3 coding DNA: TGTGCCAGTAGTGCGAATGAAGGGTACACTGAAGCTTTCTTT. The chain couples TRBV19 to TRBJ1-1; D remains unclear. Germline V lookup: CDR1 LNHDA, CDR2 SQIVND (reference sequence). The V and J ends lost 5 bases and 3 bases respectively, with 13 bases between them. CDR3 length: 14 amino acids.

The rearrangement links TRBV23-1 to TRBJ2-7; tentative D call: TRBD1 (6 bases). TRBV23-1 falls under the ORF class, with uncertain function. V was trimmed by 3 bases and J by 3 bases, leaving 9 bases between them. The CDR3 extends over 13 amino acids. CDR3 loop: CASSQTGYYEQYF. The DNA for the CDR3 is TGCGCCAGCAGTCAGACAGGATACTACGAGCAGTACTTC.

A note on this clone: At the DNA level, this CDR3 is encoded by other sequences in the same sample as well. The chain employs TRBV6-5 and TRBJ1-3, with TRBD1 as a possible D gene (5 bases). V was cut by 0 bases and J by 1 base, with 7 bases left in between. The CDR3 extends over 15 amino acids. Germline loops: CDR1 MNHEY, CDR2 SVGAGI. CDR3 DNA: TGTGCCAGCAGTTACTCCGGGGGATCTGGAAACACCATATATTTT. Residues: CASSYSGGSGNTIYF.

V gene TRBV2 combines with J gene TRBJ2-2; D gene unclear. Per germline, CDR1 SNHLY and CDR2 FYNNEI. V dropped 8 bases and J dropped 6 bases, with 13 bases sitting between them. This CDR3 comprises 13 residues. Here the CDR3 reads CASQTSGAGELFF. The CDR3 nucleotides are TGTGCCAGCCAAACTTCGGGCGCCGGGGAGCTGTTTTTT.

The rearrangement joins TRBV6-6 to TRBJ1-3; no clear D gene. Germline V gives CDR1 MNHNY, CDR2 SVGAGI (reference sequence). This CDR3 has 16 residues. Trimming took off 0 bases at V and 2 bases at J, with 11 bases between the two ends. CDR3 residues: CASSYSGQRTGNTIYF. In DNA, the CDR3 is TGTGCCAGCAGTTACTCCGGGCAGCGTACTGGAAACACCATATATTTT.

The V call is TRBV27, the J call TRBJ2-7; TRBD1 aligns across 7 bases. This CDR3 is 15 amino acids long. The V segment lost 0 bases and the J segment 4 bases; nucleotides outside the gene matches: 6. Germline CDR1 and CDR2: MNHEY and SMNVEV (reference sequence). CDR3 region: CASSLSGGPLYEQYF. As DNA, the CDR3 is TGTGCCAGCAGTTTATCAGGGGGCCCCCTTTACGAGCAGTACTTC.

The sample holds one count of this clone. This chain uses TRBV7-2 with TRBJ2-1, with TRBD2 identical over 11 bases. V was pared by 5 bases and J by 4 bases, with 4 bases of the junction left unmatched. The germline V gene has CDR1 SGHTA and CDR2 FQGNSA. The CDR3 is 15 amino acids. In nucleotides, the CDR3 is TGTGCCAGCAGCCCGGGACTAGCGGTATACAATGAGCAGTTCTTC. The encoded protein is CASSPGLAVYNEQFF.

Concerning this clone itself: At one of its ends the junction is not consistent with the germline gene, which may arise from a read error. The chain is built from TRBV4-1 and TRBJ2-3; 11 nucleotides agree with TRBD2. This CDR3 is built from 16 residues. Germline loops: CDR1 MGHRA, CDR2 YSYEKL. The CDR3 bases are TGCGCCAGCAGCGAAGAAGTAGCGGGGGGGACAGATACGCAGTATTTT. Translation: CASSEEVAGGTDTQYF.

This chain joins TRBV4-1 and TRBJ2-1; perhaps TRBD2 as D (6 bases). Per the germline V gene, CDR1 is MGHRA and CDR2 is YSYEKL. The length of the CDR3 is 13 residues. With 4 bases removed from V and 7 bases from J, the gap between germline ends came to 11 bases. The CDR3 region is CASSLRRGNEQFF. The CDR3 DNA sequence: TGCGCCAGCAGCCTTCGGAGGGGTAATGAGCAGTTCTTC.

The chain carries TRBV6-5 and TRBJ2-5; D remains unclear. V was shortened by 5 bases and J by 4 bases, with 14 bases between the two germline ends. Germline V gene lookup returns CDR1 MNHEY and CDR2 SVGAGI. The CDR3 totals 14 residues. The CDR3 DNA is TGTGCCAGCAGTCCTGACCCCTGGGGAGAGACCCAGTACTTC. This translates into CASSPDPWGETQYF.

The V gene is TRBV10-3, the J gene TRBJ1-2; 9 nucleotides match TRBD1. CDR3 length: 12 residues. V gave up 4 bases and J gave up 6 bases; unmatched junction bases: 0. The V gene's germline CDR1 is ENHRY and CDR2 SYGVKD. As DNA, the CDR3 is TGTGCCATCAGTGGACAGGGGGATGGCTACACCTTC. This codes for CAISGQGDGYTF.

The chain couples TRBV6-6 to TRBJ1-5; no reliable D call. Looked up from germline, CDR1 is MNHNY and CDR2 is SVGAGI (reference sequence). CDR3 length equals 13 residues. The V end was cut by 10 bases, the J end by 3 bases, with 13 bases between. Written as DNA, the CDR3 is TGTGCCACCTCGTTACAGTCCAATCAGCCCCAGCATTTT. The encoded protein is CATSLQSNQPQHF.

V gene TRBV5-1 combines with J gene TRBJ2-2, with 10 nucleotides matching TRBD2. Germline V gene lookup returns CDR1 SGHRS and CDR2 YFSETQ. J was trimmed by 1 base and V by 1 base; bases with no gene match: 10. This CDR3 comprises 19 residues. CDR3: CASSLQRWVAGGNTGELFF. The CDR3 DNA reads TGCGCCAGCAGCTTGCAGCGCTGGGTAGCGGGAGGGAACACCGGGGAGCTGTTTTTT.

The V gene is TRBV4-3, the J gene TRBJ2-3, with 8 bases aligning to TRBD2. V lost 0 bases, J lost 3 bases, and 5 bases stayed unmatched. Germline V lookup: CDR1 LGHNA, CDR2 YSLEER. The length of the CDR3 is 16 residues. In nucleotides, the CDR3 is TGCGCCAGCAGCCAAGAGACGGGAGGGCCGACAGATACGCAGTATTTT. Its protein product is CASSQETGGPTDTQYF.

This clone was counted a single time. As DNA, the CDR3 is TGTGCCAGCAGCGCCACCAAGAACACTGAAGCTTTCTTT. Translating gives CASSATKNTEAFF. V usage is TRBV9 and J usage is TRBJ1-1; no clear D. The length of the CDR3 is 13 residues. Germline values: CDR1 SGDLS, CDR2 YYNGEE. The ends were cut back, 3 bases at V and 1 base at J, with 7 bases in the middle.

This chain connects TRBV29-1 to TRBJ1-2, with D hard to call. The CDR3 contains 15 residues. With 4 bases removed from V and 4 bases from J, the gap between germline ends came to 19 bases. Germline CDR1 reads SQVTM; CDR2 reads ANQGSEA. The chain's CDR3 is CSVASPSPSGYGYTF. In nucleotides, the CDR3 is TGCAGCGTTGCCTCTCCGTCCCCATCAGGCTATGGCTACACCTTC.

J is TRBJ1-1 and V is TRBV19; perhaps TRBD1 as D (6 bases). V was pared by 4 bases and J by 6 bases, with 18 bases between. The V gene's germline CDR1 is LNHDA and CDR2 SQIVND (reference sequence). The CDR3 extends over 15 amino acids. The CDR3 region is CASSTGAVWLSEAFF. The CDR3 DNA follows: TGTGCCAGTAGTACAGGGGCGGTTTGGTTGTCTGAAGCTTTCTTT. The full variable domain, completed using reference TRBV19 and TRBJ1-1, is DGGITQSPKYLFRKEGQNVTLSCEQNLNHDAMYWYRQDPGQGLRLIYYSQIVNDFQKGDIAEGYSVSREKKESFPLTVTSAQKNPTAFYLCASSTGAVWLSEAFFGQGTRLTVV.

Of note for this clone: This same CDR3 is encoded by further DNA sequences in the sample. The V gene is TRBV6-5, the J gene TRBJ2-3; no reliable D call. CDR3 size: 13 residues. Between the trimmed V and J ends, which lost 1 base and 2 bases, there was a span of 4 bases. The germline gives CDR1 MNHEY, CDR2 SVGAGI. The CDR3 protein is CASSYYLTDTQYF. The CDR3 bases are TGTGCCAGCAGTTACTACCTCACAGATACGCAGTATTTT.

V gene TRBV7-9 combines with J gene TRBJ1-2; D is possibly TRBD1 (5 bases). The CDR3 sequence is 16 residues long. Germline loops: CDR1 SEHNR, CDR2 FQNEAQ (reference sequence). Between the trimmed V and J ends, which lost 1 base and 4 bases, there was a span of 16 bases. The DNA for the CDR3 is TGTGCCAGCAGCTTAGTCTTAGAATGGGACGTCTATGGCTACACCTTC. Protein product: CASSLVLEWDVYGYTF.

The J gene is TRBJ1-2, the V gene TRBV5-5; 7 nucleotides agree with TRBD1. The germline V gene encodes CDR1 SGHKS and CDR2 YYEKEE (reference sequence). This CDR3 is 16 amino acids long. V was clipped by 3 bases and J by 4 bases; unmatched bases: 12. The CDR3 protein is CASSSRTGAEGYGYTF. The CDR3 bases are TGTGCCAGCAGCTCAAGGACAGGAGCAGAGGGCTATGGCTACACCTTC.

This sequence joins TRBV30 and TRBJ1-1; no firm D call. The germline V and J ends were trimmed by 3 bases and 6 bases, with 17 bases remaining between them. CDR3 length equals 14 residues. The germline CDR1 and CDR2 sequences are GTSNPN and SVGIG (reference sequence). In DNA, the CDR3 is TGTGCCTGGAGGTATTTAGGAATAACCCCTGAAGCTTTCTTT. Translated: CAWRYLGITPEAFF. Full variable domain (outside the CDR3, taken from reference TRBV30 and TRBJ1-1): SQTIHQWPATLVQPVGSPLSLECTVEGTSNPNLYWYRQAAGRGLQLLFYSVGIGQISSEVPQNLSASRPQDRQFILSSKKLLLSDSGFYLCAWRYLGITPEAFFGQGTRLTVV.

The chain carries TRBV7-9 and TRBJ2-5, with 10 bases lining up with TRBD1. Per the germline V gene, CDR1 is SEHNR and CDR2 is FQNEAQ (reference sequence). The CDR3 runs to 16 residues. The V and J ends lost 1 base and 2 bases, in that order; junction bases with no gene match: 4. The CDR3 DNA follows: TGTGCCAGCAGCTTAGGGAGGACAGGGGGGCAAGAGACCCAGTACTTC. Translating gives CASSLGRTGGQETQYF.

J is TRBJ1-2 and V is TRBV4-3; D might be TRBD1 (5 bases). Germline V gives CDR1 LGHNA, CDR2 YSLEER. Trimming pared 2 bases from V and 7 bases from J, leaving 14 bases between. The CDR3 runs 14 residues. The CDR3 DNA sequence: TGCGCCAGCAGCCAACTGGGGGGTCCCCCTGGCTACACCTTC. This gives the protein CASSQLGGPPGYTF.

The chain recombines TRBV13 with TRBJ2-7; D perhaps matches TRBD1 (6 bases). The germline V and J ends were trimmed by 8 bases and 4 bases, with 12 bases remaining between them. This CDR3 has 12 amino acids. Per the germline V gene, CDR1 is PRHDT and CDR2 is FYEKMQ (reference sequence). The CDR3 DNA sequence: TGTGCCAGCGCCGCAGGGGTTTACGAGCAGTACTTC. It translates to CASAAGVYEQYF.